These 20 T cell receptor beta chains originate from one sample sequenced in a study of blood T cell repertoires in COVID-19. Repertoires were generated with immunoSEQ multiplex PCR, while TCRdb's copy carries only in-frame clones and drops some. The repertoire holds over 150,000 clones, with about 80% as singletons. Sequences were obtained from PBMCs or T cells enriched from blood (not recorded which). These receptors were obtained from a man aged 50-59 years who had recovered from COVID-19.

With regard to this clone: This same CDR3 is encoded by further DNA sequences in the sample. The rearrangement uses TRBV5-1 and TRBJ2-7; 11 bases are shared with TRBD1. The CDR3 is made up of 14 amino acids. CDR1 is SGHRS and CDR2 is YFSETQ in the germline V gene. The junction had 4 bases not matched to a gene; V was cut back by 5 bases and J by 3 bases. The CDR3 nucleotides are TGCGCCAGCAGTTATGGGACAGGGGGCTACGAGCAGTACTTC. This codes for CASSYGTGGYEQYF.

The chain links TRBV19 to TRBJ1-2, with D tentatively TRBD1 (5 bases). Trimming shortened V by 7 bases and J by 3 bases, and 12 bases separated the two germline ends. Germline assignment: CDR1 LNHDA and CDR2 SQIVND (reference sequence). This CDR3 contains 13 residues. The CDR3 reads CASNEDRDYGYTF. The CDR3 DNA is TGTGCCAGTAACGAAGACAGAGACTATGGCTACACCTTC.

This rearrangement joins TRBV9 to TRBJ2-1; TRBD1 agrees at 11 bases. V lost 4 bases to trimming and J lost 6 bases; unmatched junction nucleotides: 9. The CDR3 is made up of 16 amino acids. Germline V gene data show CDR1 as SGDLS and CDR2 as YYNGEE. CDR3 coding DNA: TGTGCCAGCAGCAGACGCGGACAGGGGGCGGGCAATGAGCAGTTCTTC. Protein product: CASSRRGQGAGNEQFF.

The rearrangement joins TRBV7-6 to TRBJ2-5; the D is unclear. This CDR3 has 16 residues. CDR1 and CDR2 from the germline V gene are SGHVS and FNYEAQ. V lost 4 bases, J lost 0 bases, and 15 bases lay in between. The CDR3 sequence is CASSSLTPRNQETQYF. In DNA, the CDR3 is TGTGCCAGCAGCTCCTTAACCCCTAGGAACCAAGAGACCCAGTACTTC.

The CDR3, as DNA: TGTGCCAGCAGTGAAGGGAGGAATTCGGCTGGCTACACCTTC. This sequence encodes CASSEGRNSAGYTF. This chain links TRBV2 with TRBJ1-2; no clear D. Trimming removed 1 base from V and 7 bases from J, with 13 bases in between. CDR1 SNHLY and CDR2 FYNNEI come from the germline V gene. The CDR3 runs to 14 residues. The entire variable domain, with the rest obtained from reference TRBV2 and TRBJ1-2, is as follows: EPEVTQTPSHQVTQMGQEVILRCVPISNHLYFYWYRQILGQKVEFLVSFYNNEISEKSEIFDDQFSVERPDGSNFTLKIRSTKLEDSAMYFCASSEGRNSAGYTFGSGTRLTVV.

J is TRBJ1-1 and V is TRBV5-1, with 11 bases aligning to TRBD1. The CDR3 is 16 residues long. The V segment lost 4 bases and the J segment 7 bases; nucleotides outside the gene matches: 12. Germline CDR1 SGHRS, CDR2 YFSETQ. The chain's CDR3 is CASSKAGTGGLGEAFF. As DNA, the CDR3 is TGCGCCAGCAGCAAAGCCGGGACAGGGGGTCTTGGTGAAGCTTTCTTT.

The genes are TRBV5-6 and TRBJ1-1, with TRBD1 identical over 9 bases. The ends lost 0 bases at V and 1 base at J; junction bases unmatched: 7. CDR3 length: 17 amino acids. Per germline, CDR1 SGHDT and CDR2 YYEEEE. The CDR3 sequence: CASSLGATGGPNTEAFF. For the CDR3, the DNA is TGTGCCAGCAGCTTGGGAGCCACAGGGGGCCCGAACACTGAAGCTTTCTTT.

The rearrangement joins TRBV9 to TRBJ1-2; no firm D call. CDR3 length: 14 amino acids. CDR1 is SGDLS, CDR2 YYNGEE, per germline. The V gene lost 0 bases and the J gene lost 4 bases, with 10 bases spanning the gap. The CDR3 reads CASSVAGSAYGYTF. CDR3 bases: TGTGCCAGCAGCGTAGCAGGTTCGGCCTATGGCTACACCTTC. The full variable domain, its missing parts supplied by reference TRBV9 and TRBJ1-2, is DSGVTQTPKHLITATGQRVTLRCSPRSGDLSVYWYQQSLDQGLQFLIQYYNGEERAKGNILERFSAQQFPDLHSELNLSSLELGDSALYFCASSVAGSAYGYTFGSGTRLTVV.

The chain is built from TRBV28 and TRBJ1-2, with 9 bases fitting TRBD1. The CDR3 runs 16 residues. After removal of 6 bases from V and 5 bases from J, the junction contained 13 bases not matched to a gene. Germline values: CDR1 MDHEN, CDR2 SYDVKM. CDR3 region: CASSSPNAGTGYGYTF. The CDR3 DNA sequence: TGTGCCAGCAGCTCCCCAAACGCCGGGACAGGGTATGGCTACACCTTC.

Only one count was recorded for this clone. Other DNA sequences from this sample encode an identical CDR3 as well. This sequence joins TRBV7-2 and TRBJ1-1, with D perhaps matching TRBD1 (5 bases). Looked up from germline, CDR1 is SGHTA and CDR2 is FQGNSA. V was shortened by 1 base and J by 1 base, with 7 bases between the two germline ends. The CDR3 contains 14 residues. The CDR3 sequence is CASSLGGGNTEAFF. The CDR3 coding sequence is TGTGCCAGCAGCTTAGGGGGCGGGAACACTGAAGCTTTCTTT. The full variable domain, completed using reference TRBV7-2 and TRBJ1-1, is GAGVSQSPSNKVTEKGKDVELRCDPISGHTALYWYRQSLGQGLEFLIYFQGNSAPDKSGLPSDRFSAERTGGSVSTLTIQRTQQEDSAVYLCASSLGGGNTEAFFGQGTRLTVV.

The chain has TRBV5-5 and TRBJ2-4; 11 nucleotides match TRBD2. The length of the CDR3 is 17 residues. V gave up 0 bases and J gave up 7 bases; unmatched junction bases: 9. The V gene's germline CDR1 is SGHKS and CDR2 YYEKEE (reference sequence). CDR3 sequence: CASSLAMASGGRNIQYF. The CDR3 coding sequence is TGTGCCAGCAGCTTGGCCATGGCTAGCGGGGGGCGGAACATTCAGTACTTC.

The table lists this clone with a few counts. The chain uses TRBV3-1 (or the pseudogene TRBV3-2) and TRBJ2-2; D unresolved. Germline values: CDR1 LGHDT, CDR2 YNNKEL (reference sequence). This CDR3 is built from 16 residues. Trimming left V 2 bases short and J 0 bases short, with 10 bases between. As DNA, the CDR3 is TGTGCCAGCAGCCAACCTCGAATAGCGAACACCGGGGAGCTGTTTTTT. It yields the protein CASSQPRIANTGELFF.

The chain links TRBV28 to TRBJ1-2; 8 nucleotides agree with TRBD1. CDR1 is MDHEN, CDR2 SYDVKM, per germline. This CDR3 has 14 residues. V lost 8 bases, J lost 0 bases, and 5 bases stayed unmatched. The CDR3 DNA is TGTGCCAGCTCAACAGGGGGAACTAACTATGGCTACACCTTC. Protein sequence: CASSTGGTNYGYTF.

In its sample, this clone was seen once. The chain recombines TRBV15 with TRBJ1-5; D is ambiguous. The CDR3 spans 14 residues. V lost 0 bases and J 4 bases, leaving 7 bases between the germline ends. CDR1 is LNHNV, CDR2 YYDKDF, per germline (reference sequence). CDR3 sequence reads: CATSRDRVNQPQHF. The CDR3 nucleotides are TGTGCCACCAGCAGAGATCGGGTAAATCAGCCCCAGCATTTT.

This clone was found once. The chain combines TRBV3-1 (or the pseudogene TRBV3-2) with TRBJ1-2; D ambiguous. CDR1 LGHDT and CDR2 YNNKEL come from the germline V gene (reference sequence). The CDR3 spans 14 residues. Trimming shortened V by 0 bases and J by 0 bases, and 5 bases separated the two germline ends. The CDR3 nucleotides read TGTGCCAGCAGCCAAGATGCGACTAACTATGGCTACACCTTC. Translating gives CASSQDATNYGYTF.

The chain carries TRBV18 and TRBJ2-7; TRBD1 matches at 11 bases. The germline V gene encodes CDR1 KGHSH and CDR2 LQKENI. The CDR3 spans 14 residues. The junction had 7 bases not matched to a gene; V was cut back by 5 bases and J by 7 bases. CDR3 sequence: CASSIGQGAFEQYF. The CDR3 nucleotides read TGTGCCAGCTCAATAGGACAGGGGGCGTTTGAGCAGTACTTC.

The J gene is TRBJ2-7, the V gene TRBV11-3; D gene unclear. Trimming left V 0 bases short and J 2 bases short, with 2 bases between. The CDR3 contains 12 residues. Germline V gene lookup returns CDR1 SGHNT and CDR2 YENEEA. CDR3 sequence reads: CASSLDTYEQYF. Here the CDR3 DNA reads TGTGCCAGCAGCTTAGACACCTACGAGCAGTACTTC.

The chain's CDR3 is CASSTGQAEAFF. The CDR3 DNA is TGTGCCAGCAGCACAGGACAGGCTGAAGCTTTCTTT. The rearrangement joins TRBV9 to TRBJ1-1; 7 bases align to TRBD1. The CDR3 length is 12 residues. Germline CDR1 SGDLS, CDR2 YYNGEE. V shed 4 bases and J 6 bases; nucleotides not matched to a gene: 3.

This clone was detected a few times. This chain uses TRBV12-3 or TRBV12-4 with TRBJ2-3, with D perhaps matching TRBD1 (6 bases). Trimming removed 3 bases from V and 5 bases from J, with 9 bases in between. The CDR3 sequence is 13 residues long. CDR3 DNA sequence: TGTGCCAGCAGTTTCAGGGGTGGAGATACGCAGTATTTT. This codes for CASSFRGGDTQYF.

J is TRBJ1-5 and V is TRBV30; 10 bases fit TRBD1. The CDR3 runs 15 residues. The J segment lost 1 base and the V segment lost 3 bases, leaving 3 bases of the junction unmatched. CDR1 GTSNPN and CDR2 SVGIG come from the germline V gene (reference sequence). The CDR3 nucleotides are TGTGCCTGGAGAGACAGGGGGCCAAGCAATCAGCCCCAGCATTTT. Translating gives CAWRDRGPSNQPQHF.